The source of this TCR beta chain is a study of Ad26.COV2.S vaccination and SARS-CoV-2 variants. For the study at large: In the study, Ad26.COV2.S was injected intramuscularly once, or twice 56 days apart. Study results and limitations: Placebo recipients showed lower spike-specific TCR breadth than vaccinees. Breadth and depth estimates from TCRs may understate total T cell responses.

Data came from immunoSEQ multiplex PCR; TCRdb stores just in-frame clones and leaves some out. The sample has a few hundred thousand clones; more than 80% are singletons. As concerns this clone: Its antigen is unknown.

Treatment in this sample: some 20 received Ad26.COV2.S at low or high dose, single or two shots; roughly five received placebo; per-sample allocation not given. Collection of the samples took place on day 63 after the first injection of vaccine or placebo. Germline values: CDR1 SGHTA, CDR2 FQGNSA. V lost 5 bases and J lost 2; bases outside the gene matches: 5. The CDR3 is 14 residues long. The specimen was peripheral blood, collected in a trial of Ad26.COV2.S vaccine versus placebo. This rearrangement joins TRBV7-2 to TRBJ2-7, with 8 bases lining up with TRBD1. The TCR sequence derives from a person aged 18-60 years who received the Ad26.COV2.S COVID-19 vaccine or a placebo. The CDR3 region is CASSVVGQAYEQYF. The CDR3 coding sequence is TGTGCCAGCAGCGTAGTGGGACAGGCCTACGAGCAGTACTTC.